In this sample, the clone carrying this TCR beta chain turned up once. These data are taken from a study of blood T cell repertoires in COVID-19. On the study more broadly: Acute and convalescent COVID-19 specimens originated in the United States, Italy and Spain. PBMCs, B-cell-depleted T cells, or T cells provided the cDNA or gDNA that made up the material.

Per the authors' pipeline: From reference gene primer amplification, estimates of nucleated cell counts were derived. The assay was immunoSEQ multiplex PCR, and TCRdb's table has in-frame clones only and misses some. The V and J calls and clone size are taken from that table; D and trimming were inferred from the DNA. The sample contains about 210,000 clones, 84% of which appear only once. The sample taken for sequencing was peripheral blood. The origin of this receptor is a woman aged 45-60 years with active or convalescent COVID-19.

The CDR3 DNA follows: TGTGCCAGCAGCCAGAGGGACAGGGGGAATAGCAATCAGCCCCAGCATTTT. Protein product: CASSQRDRGNSNQPQHF. The chain uses TRBV21-1 and TRBJ1-5; the table's D gene call, TRBD1, was not cross checked with the DNA. TRBV21-1 is a documented pseudogene. This CDR3 has 17 amino acids.